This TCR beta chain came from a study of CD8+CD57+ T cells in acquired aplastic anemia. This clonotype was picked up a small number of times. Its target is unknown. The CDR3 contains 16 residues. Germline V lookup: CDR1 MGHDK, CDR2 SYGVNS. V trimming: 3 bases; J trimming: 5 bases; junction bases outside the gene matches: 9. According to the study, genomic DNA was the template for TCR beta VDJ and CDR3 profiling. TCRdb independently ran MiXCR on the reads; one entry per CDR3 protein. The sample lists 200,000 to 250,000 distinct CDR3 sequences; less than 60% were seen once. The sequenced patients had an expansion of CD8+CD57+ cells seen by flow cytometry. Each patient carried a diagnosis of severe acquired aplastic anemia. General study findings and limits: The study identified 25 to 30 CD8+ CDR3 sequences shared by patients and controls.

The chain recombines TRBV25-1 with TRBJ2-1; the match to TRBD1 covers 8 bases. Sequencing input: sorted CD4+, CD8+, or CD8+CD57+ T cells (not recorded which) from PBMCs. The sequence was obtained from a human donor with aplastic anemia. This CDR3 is CASSDPTGTGHNEQFF. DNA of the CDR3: TGTGCCAGCAGTGATCCCACCGGGACAGGTCACAATGAGCAGTTCTTC. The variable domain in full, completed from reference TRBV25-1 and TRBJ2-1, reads EADIYQTPRYLVIGTGKKITLECSQTMGHDKMYWYQQDPGMELHLIHYSYGVNSTEKGDLSSESTVSRIRTEHFPLTLESARPSHTSQYLCASSDPTGTGHNEQFFGPGTRLTVL.